Presented here are 12 T cell receptor beta chains from one specimen sequenced in a study of shared clonotypes between healthy human individuals. The protocol was immunoSEQ multiplex PCR, while the TCRdb copy is restricted to in-frame clones and leaves out a portion. The table records about 690,000 clones, 90% of them present only once. Sequencing used memory CD8+ T cells from PBMCs. Subset meaning: CD45RO+ cells pooled with CCR7-negative TemRA cells. Receptors originate from a man between 18 and 35 years old in good health. Some clones in this sample may be carry-over from other donors' samples.

This chain connects TRBV11-2 to TRBJ2-7; the D gene is possibly TRBD2 (7 bases). V lost 5 bases to trimming and J lost 4 bases, with 24 bases between them. The CDR3 is made up of 17 amino acids. Germline assignment: CDR1 SGHAT and CDR2 FQNNGV. The DNA of the CDR3 is TGTGCCAGCAGCGACGGGGGCGGGGGCCCAGGGATGTACGAGCAGTACTTC. This sequence encodes CASSDGGGGPGMYEQYF.

This clone was detected only once. The chain recombines TRBV5-1 with TRBJ2-7; D possibly uses TRBD1 or TRBD2 (6 bases each). V dropped 2 bases and J dropped 4 bases, with 13 bases sitting between them. The CDR3 consists of 14 residues. CDR1 and CDR2 from the germline V gene are SGHRS and YFSETQ. CDR3 in amino acids: CASSFPGAGYEQYF. DNA of the CDR3: TGCGCCAGCAGCTTCCCGGGGGCGGGATACGAGCAGTACTTC. The entire variable domain, with the rest obtained from reference TRBV5-1 and TRBJ2-7, is as follows: KAGVTQTPRYLIKTRGQQVTLSCSPISGHRSVSWYQQTPGQGLQFLFEYFSETQRNKGNFPGRFSGRQFSNSRSEMNVSTLELGDSALYLCASSFPGAGYEQYFGPGTRLTVT.

The CDR3 DNA reads TGTGCCAGCATCCCTCTAACTAATAATGAGCAGTTCTTC. Amino acid sequence: CASIPLTNNEQFF. The genes are TRBV7-8 and TRBJ2-1; D is uncertain. This CDR3 has 13 amino acids. Germline assignment: CDR1 SGHVS and CDR2 FQNEAQ. V lost 7 bases and J 7 bases, leaving 14 bases between the germline ends.

This rearrangement joins TRBV28 to TRBJ2-1; D possibly corresponds to TRBD2 (5 bases). This CDR3 is 15 amino acids long. The V and J ends lost 8 bases and 1 base respectively, with 15 bases between them. Germline-derived CDR1 and CDR2 are MDHEN and SYDVKM. CDR3 region: CASVGNERSYNEQFF. The DNA of the CDR3 is TGTGCCAGCGTAGGAAATGAGCGGTCCTACAATGAGCAGTTCTTC.

The genes are TRBV29-1 and TRBJ1-2, with 7 nucleotides matching TRBD1. J was trimmed by 0 bases and V by 4 bases; bases with no gene match: 8. This CDR3 spans 15 amino acids. The V gene's germline CDR1 is SQVTM and CDR2 ANQGSEA. The CDR3 coding sequence is TGCAGCGTTGGAGGGGACAGTGAAGCTAACTATGGCTACACCTTC. This codes for CSVGGDSEANYGYTF.

V is TRBV19 and J is TRBJ2-1; TRBD1 aligns across 8 bases. This CDR3 is 17 amino acids long. Per germline, CDR1 LNHDA and CDR2 SQIVND (reference sequence). V lost 0 bases, J lost 4 bases, and 8 bases stayed unmatched. The CDR3 sequence: CASSIDLATGGYNEQFF. Written as DNA, the CDR3 is TGTGCCAGTAGTATAGATCTCGCTACAGGGGGTTACAATGAGCAGTTCTTC.

This clone was found once. The chain is built from TRBV5-1 and TRBJ2-7, with a tentative D call TRBD2 (6 bases). CDR3 length equals 16 residues. Germline CDR1 reads SGHRS; CDR2 reads YFSETQ. Trimming left V 0 bases short and J 4 bases short, with 17 bases between. The CDR3 is CASSLAKGSGRYEQYF. CDR3 bases: TGCGCCAGCAGCTTGGCCAAGGGGTCAGGGAGGTACGAGCAGTACTTC.

Points on this clone: Additional DNA sequences in this sample encode the identical CDR3. V and J are TRBV9 and TRBJ2-7, with D maybe TRBD1 (6 bases). CDR1 is SGDLS and CDR2 is YYNGEE in the germline V gene. The ends were cut back, 0 bases at V and 2 bases at J, with 9 bases in the middle. The CDR3 spans 14 residues. The CDR3 nucleotides are TGTGCCAGCAGCGTAGCGGCAGGGGCCTACGAGCAGTACTTC. This gives the protein CASSVAAGAYEQYF.

Only one count was recorded for this clone. The chain has TRBV28 and TRBJ2-7; perhaps TRBD1 as D (6 bases). The V end lost 6 bases, the J end lost 2 bases, and 14 bases lay between the germline ends. The CDR3 totals 14 residues. Germline V gene sequence: CDR1 MDHEN, CDR2 SYDVKM. The CDR3 sequence: CASRPHGGAYEQYF. CDR3 DNA: TGTGCCAGCAGGCCCCATGGGGGCGCCTACGAGCAGTACTTC.

J is TRBJ2-1 and V is TRBV9, with 10 bases identical to TRBD2. The CDR3 is 16 amino acids. J was trimmed by 4 bases and V by 4 bases; bases with no gene match: 8. The germline CDR1 and CDR2 sequences are SGDLS and YYNGEE. The CDR3 reads CASSQSGRARYNEQFF. CDR3 nucleotides: TGTGCCAGCAGCCAGAGCGGGAGGGCCCGGTACAATGAGCAGTTCTTC.

The gene calls are TRBV25-1 and TRBJ2-7; a possible D gene is TRBD2 (6 bases). The CDR3 consists of 12 residues. Looked up from germline, CDR1 is MGHDK and CDR2 is SYGVNS. Trimming shortened V by 6 bases and J by 3 bases, and 9 bases separated the two germline ends. The CDR3 loop reads CASSRGSYEQYF. The DNA of the CDR3 is TGTGCCAGCAGCCGGGGGAGCTACGAGCAGTACTTC.

The chain couples TRBV7-9 to TRBJ2-7; 8 bases agree with TRBD2. V dropped 0 bases and J dropped 4; count of bases not matched to a gene: 5. Looked up from germline, CDR1 is SEHNR and CDR2 is FQNEAQ (reference sequence). CDR3 length equals 15 residues. The CDR3 DNA is TGTGCCAGCAGCTTAGCTAGCGGGATAGCTTACGAGCAGTACTTC. This gives the protein CASSLASGIAYEQYF.